What follows are 28 T cell receptor beta chains derived from one specimen sequenced in a study of beta chain features in type 1 diabetes. The isolated RNA, all of it, was reverse transcribed, so expressed TCRB transcripts were what got sequenced. Sequencing used immunoSEQ multiplex PCR; TCRdb keeps in-frame clones, though not all of them. The table lists 350,000 to 450,000 clones, around 14% of them singletons. Sequenced sample: naive CD4+ T cells from blood. These receptors came from a man between 25 and 39 years old in good health.

In this sample, this clone turned up a few times. V and J are TRBV19 and TRBJ2-5; 9 bases are shared with TRBD1. The CDR3 totals 15 residues. The V and J ends lost 4 bases and 1 base, in that order; junction bases with no gene match: 4. Germline values: CDR1 LNHDA, CDR2 SQIVND (reference sequence). The CDR3 sequence: CASSTSTGGQETQYF. The DNA for the CDR3 is TGTGCCAGTAGTACTTCGACAGGGGGCCAAGAGACCCAGTACTTC.

The chain couples TRBV5-1 to TRBJ2-1, with TRBD2 matching 9 bases. This CDR3 has 15 residues. J lost 6 bases, V lost 3 bases, and 7 bases had no gene match. Germline CDR1 SGHRS, CDR2 YFSETQ. The CDR3 nucleotides read TGCGCCAGCAGCTCAATAGCGGGAGCTAGCAATGAGCAGTTCTTC. Translation: CASSSIAGASNEQFF. The variable domain in full, completed from reference TRBV5-1 and TRBJ2-1, reads KAGVTQTPRYLIKTRGQQVTLSCSPISGHRSVSWYQQTPGQGLQFLFEYFSETQRNKGNFPGRFSGRQFSNSRSEMNVSTLELGDSALYLCASSSIAGASNEQFFGPGTRLTVL.

The chain combines TRBV7-2 with TRBJ2-5; D is unclear. Between the trimmed V and J ends, which lost 3 bases and 5 bases, there was a span of 10 bases. Germline V gives CDR1 SGHTA, CDR2 FQGNSA. The CDR3 sequence is 13 residues long. CDR3 sequence (DNA): TGTGCCAGCAGCTTCCGGGCCACGGAGACCCAGTACTTC. This codes for CASSFRATETQYF.

This clone was picked up a small number of times. The J gene is TRBJ1-4, the V gene TRBV7-2; 8 nucleotides align to TRBD1. The V gene end was trimmed by 5 bases and the J gene end by 10 bases; junction bases not matched to a gene: 6. Germline values: CDR1 SGHTA, CDR2 FQGNSA. The length of the CDR3 is 13 residues. CDR3 loop: CASSTGQGVKLFF. In DNA form, the CDR3 reads TGTGCCAGCAGCACCGGACAGGGAGTAAAACTGTTTTTT.

The rearrangement uses TRBV27 and TRBJ2-5; D is possibly TRBD2 (7 bases). The CDR3 runs to 16 residues. CDR1 and CDR2 (germline): MNHEY, SMNVEV (reference sequence). V lost 6 bases, J lost 3 bases, and 20 bases lay in between. This chain's CDR3 is CASSPPVGGQKETQYF. In nucleotides, the CDR3 is TGTGCCAGCAGCCCCCCGGTCGGGGGGCAAAAAGAGACCCAGTACTTC.

The chain combines TRBV4-2 with TRBJ2-6; no reliable D call. There are 16 residues in the CDR3. The germline V and J ends were trimmed by 0 bases and 1 base, with 7 bases remaining between them. Germline loops: CDR1 LGHNA, CDR2 YNFKEQ. DNA for the CDR3: TGTGCCAGCAGCCAAGATCTAAGTTCTGGGGCCAACGTCCTGACTTTC. This codes for CASSQDLSSGANVLTF.

This clone was found a few times. The CDR3 loop reads CASSTPGQGANIQYF. The CDR3 nucleotides are TGCGCCAGCAGCACACCGGGACAGGGGGCCAACATTCAGTACTTC. This sequence joins TRBV5-1 and TRBJ2-4; 12 nucleotides match TRBD1. V shed 4 bases and J 7 bases; nucleotides not matched to a gene: 6. The CDR3 length is 15 residues. The V gene's germline CDR1 is SGHRS and CDR2 YFSETQ.

This clone was counted only a few times. The rearrangement joins TRBV29-1 to TRBJ1-2; 7 nucleotides align to TRBD1. CDR1 is SQVTM and CDR2 is ANQGSEA in the germline V gene. This CDR3 region has 15 residues. V lost 3 bases, J lost 8 bases, and 15 bases stayed unmatched. CDR3 in DNA: TGCAGCGTTGACGAACATAGGGACAGTCGGCGCGGCTACACCTTC. It specifies CSVDEHRDSRRGYTF.

The rearrangement links TRBV9 to TRBJ2-3, with 8 nucleotides matching TRBD2. V was pared by 4 bases and J by 2 bases, with 12 bases of the junction left unmatched. Germline assignment: CDR1 SGDLS and CDR2 YYNGEE. This CDR3 is 17 amino acids long. This CDR3 reads CASSPSTSAQVTDTQYF. The CDR3 nucleotides are TGTGCCAGCAGCCCATCGACTAGCGCCCAGGTCACAGATACGCAGTATTTT.

The chain carries TRBV29-1 and TRBJ2-7; 9 nucleotides line up with TRBD1. This CDR3 spans 14 amino acids. Germline-derived CDR1 and CDR2 are SQVTM and ANQGSEA. The trim removed 3 bases at V and 10 bases at J, leaving 13 bases unmatched. DNA for the CDR3: TGCAGCGTTGAGGCGTGGGACAGGGAATTCCGACAGTACTTC. This codes for CSVEAWDREFRQYF.

J is TRBJ1-3 and V is TRBV15, with D perhaps TRBD1 (6 bases). The germline V gene has CDR1 LNHNV and CDR2 YYDKDF (reference sequence). V lost 5 bases and J lost 3, with 17 bases in between. The length of the CDR3 is 16 residues. CDR3 sequence: CATSGSARGLGNTIYF. The CDR3 coding sequence is TGTGCCACCAGCGGAAGCGCTCGGGGGCTTGGAAACACCATATATTTT.

The chain has TRBV10-3 and TRBJ2-7; 7 positions match TRBD1. This CDR3 region has 16 residues. The V and J ends lost 8 bases and 4 bases, in that order; junction bases with no gene match: 17. In germline, CDR1 is ENHRY, CDR2 SYGVKD. The CDR3 sequence is CAISDTPGQLKYEQYF. In DNA form, the CDR3 reads TGTGCCATCTCAGATACCCCGGGACAGCTAAAGTACGAGCAGTACTTC.

This clone showed up just a few times. This chain joins TRBV6-1 and TRBJ2-2; D uncertain. The CDR3 is 13 amino acids. The germline CDR1 and CDR2 sequences are MNHNS and SASEGT. The V end was cut by 6 bases, the J end by 7 bases, with 12 bases between. The CDR3, as DNA: TGTGCCAGCAGCTTAACCGGAGTCGGGGAGCTGTTTTTT. It is translated as CASSLTGVGELFF.

The sample holds a few counts of this clone. The CDR3 DNA is TGTGCCAGCAGCTTGGGGTCTAACAGGGGACTTGCAAATGAGCAGTTCTTC. Protein: CASSLGSNRGLANEQFF. The gene calls are TRBV5-4 and TRBJ2-1; D is perhaps TRBD1 (7 bases). Trimming removed 0 bases from V and 7 bases from J, with 20 bases in between. Germline V lookup: CDR1 SGHNT, CDR2 YYREEE (reference sequence). The CDR3 has 17 amino acids.

This chain joins TRBV12-5 and TRBJ2-5; D is possibly TRBD2 (6 bases). Per the germline V gene, CDR1 is LGHNT and CDR2 is FRNRAP. V dropped 2 bases and J dropped 2 bases, with 9 bases sitting between them. The CDR3 runs 14 residues. The CDR3 spells CASGLIGGQETQYF. CDR3 nucleotides: TGTGCTAGTGGTTTGATAGGAGGGCAAGAGACCCAGTACTTC.

V usage is TRBV11-3 and J usage is TRBJ2-1; D remains ambiguous. This CDR3 spans 13 amino acids. Germline lookup yields CDR1 SGHNT and CDR2 YENEEA. Deletions cut 5 bases from V and 8 bases from J, with 13 bases between. The CDR3 DNA sequence: TGTGCCAGCAGCGCGAAATCGGCAGATGAGCAGTTCTTC. Protein sequence: CASSAKSADEQFF.

This clone was counted many times. This chain connects TRBV7-9 to TRBJ2-3; D call uncertain. The CDR3 spans 13 residues. V was shortened by 3 bases and J by 6 bases, with 10 bases between the two germline ends. Per the germline V gene, CDR1 is SEHNR and CDR2 is FQNEAQ (reference sequence). CDR3 coding DNA: TGTGCCAGCAGCTTGTTCCCTCAGGATACGCAGTATTTT. This gives the protein CASSLFPQDTQYF.

The gene calls are TRBV7-2 and TRBJ1-2, with D unclear. CDR1 SGHTA and CDR2 FQGNSA come from the germline V gene. This CDR3 is 12 amino acids long. Between the trimmed V and J ends, which lost 2 bases and 8 bases, there was a span of 9 bases. The CDR3: CASSLNRRGYTF. The CDR3 DNA reads as TGTGCCAGCAGCTTAAATCGAAGGGGCTACACCTTC. Using reference TRBV7-2 and TRBJ1-2 for the parts outside the CDR3, the full variable domain is GAGVSQSPSNKVTEKGKDVELRCDPISGHTALYWYRQSLGQGLEFLIYFQGNSAPDKSGLPSDRFSAERTGGSVSTLTIQRTQQEDSAVYLCASSLNRRGYTFGSGTRLTVV.

The chain has TRBV5-4 and TRBJ2-7; tentatively, D is TRBD1 (5 bases). This CDR3 spans 14 amino acids. The germline V gene encodes CDR1 SGHNT and CDR2 YYREEE (reference sequence). Trimming cost V 4 bases and J 3 bases, with 14 bases left between them. CDR3 residues: CASSLGALGYEQYF. The DNA of the CDR3 is TGTGCCAGCAGCCTTGGGGCGTTAGGCTACGAGCAGTACTTC.

This clone was seen a handful of times. The chain is built from TRBV4-3 and TRBJ1-5; D gene unclear. Germline V CDR1 and CDR2: LGHNA, YSLEER. The CDR3 is made up of 17 amino acids. V lost 0 bases and J 1 base, leaving 13 bases between the germline ends. CDR3 sequence: CASSQDPQLGSNQPQHF. The CDR3 coding sequence is TGCGCCAGCAGCCAAGATCCCCAGCTGGGAAGCAATCAGCCCCAGCATTTT.

This clone was observed a handful of times. V gene TRBV7-2 combines with J gene TRBJ1-2, with 10 bases that match TRBD1. V lost 6 bases, J lost 5 bases, and 3 bases stayed unmatched. Per germline, CDR1 SGHTA and CDR2 FQGNSA. The CDR3 is 13 residues long. The CDR3 reads CASRDRGYYGYTF. The CDR3 coding sequence is TGTGCCAGCAGGGACAGGGGGTATTATGGCTACACCTTC.

This clone was counted between two and nine times. The V gene is TRBV9, the J gene TRBJ2-1; 13 nucleotides agree with TRBD2. V was clipped by 0 bases and J by 8 bases; unmatched bases: 2. CDR3 size: 15 residues. Germline CDR1 reads SGDLS; CDR2 reads YYNGEE. In DNA, the CDR3 is TGTGCCAGCAGCGTAGGGACTAGCGGGAGTTATGAGCAGTTCTTC. It encodes CASSVGTSGSYEQFF. Full variable domain (remainder filled in from reference TRBV9 and TRBJ2-1): DSGVTQTPKHLITATGQRVTLRCSPRSGDLSVYWYQQSLDQGLQFLIQYYNGEERAKGNILERFSAQQFPDLHSELNLSSLELGDSALYFCASSVGTSGSYEQFFGPGTRLTVL.

V usage is TRBV4-3 and J usage is TRBJ2-3; D is undetermined. V was cut by 6 bases and J by 6 bases, with 13 bases left in between. Germline CDR1 and CDR2: LGHNA and YSLEER. CDR3 length equals 13 residues. CDR3 sequence: CASSPSTSDTQYF. CDR3 coding DNA: TGCGCCAGCAGTCCGAGTACAAGCGATACGCAGTATTTT.

The CDR3 bases are TGCAGTGCTTCTATAGAGACCCAGTACTTC. This sequence encodes CSASIETQYF. The chain employs TRBV20-1 and TRBJ2-5; D not resolved. Germline V gene data show CDR1 as DFQATT and CDR2 as SNEGSKA (reference sequence). The V gene lost 5 bases and the J gene lost 4 bases, with 5 bases spanning the gap. The CDR3 spans 10 residues.

This clone was counted only a few times. The chain couples TRBV9 to TRBJ2-5; TRBD2 is a possible D gene (5 bases). Trimming shortened V by 1 base and J by 2 bases, and 12 bases separated the two germline ends. The germline CDR1 and CDR2 sequences are SGDLS and YYNGEE. CDR3 length equals 15 residues. CDR3 sequence: CASSVRSGTQETQYF. CDR3 nucleotide sequence: TGTGCCAGCAGCGTACGTTCGGGAACACAAGAGACCCAGTACTTC.

V gene TRBV7-9 combines with J gene TRBJ1-6, with D possibly matching TRBD1 (6 bases). Trimming took off 3 bases at V and 7 bases at J, with 13 bases between the two ends. Germline V gives CDR1 SEHNR, CDR2 FQNEAQ (reference sequence). This CDR3 spans 15 amino acids. The CDR3 sequence: CASSFAGAFNSPLHF. As DNA, the CDR3 is TGTGCCAGCAGCTTCGCGGGGGCCTTCAATTCACCCCTCCACTTT.

This clone has only a few counts. The chain uses TRBV29-1 and TRBJ1-1; D remains ambiguous. CDR3 length: 13 amino acids. V lost 2 bases, J lost 0 bases, and 7 bases lay in between. Germline CDR1 and CDR2: SQVTM and ANQGSEA. The CDR3 nucleotides are TGCAGCGTTGAAATCCATATGAACACTGAAGCTTTCTTT. As protein: CSVEIHMNTEAFF.

This clone turned up a few times. Different DNA sequences within this sample yield the same CDR3. The V call is TRBV7-2, the J call TRBJ2-3; 8 bases agree with TRBD2. V dropped 4 bases and J dropped 3; count of bases not matched to a gene: 0. Germline CDR1 and CDR2: SGHTA and FQGNSA. The CDR3 consists of 13 residues. This chain's CDR3 is CASSSGGTDTQYF. The CDR3 DNA sequence: TGTGCCAGCAGCTCGGGAGGGACAGATACGCAGTATTTT. The full variable domain, in which reference TRBV7-2 and TRBJ2-3 provide the parts outside the CDR3, is GAGVSQSPSNKVTEKGKDVELRCDPISGHTALYWYRQSLGQGLEFLIYFQGNSAPDKSGLPSDRFSAERTGGSVSTLTIQRTQQEDSAVYLCASSSGGTDTQYFGPGTRLTVL.